The rows below give T cell receptor beta chains drawn from one sample of a study of chemoradiotherapy in HPV16-positive cancers. Clones were read by immunoSEQ multiplex PCR, and TCRdb kept only the in-frame ones, dropping some. Counted here are approximately 35,000 clones, around 80% occurring once; the ten biggest clones make up 3.5% to 4%. The sequences come from blood, collected from a patient who underwent chemoradiotherapy. These receptors were collected from a human donor with HPV-associated anogenital cancer. The CDR3 runs from the conserved cysteine through the conserved F or W. A D gene is named only where the DNA matches it firmly. Clone size, where shown, is once, few, many, or a class for clones that have expanded.

CDR3 protein | CDR3 DNA | J gene | clone size | V gene | D gene
CASSFGTGNSYEQYF | TGTGCCAGCAGCTTTGGGACAGGGAACTCCTACGAGCAGTACTTC | TRBJ2-7 | NA | TRBV7-8 | TRBD1
CASSSGQHNQPQHF | TGTGCCAGCAGCTCGGGACAGCATAATCAGCCCCAGCATTTT | TRBJ1-5 | NA | TRBV13 | TRBD1
CASSASGQGTYNEQFF | TGTGCCAGCAGCGCATCTGGACAGGGCACCTACAATGAGCAGTTCTTC | TRBJ2-1 | NA | TRBV7-2 | TRBD1
CASRKGQDLYGYTF | TGTGCCAGTAGGAAGGGGCAGGACCTCTATGGCTACACCTTC | TRBJ1-2 | NA | TRBV19 | NA
CASSQVEGIRDEQFF | TGTGCCAGCAGCCAAGTCGAGGGGATTCGGGATGAGCAGTTCTTC | TRBJ2-1 | NA | TRBV14 | NA
CASSVGAGGETQYF | TGTGCCAGCAGCGTCGGGGCGGGAGGGGAGACCCAGTACTTC | TRBJ2-5 | NA | TRBV9 | TRBD2
CASGGAEAFF | TGTGCCTCAGGCGGGGCTGAAGCTTTCTTT | TRBJ1-1 | few | TRBV30 | NA
CASSVAGVDSEQYF | TGTGCCAGCAGCGTAGCGGGGGTAGATTCCGAGCAGTACTTC | TRBJ2-7 | NA | TRBV9 | NA
CASSLSRFSGANVLTF | TGTGCCAGCAGCTTATCCCGGTTCTCTGGGGCCAACGTCCTGACTTTC | TRBJ2-6 | once | TRBV7-6 | NA
CASRPIAGGSHNEQFF | TGTGCCAGCAGACCAATTGCGGGGGGGTCCCACAATGAGCAGTTCTTC | TRBJ2-1 | NA | TRBV11-2 | TRBD2
CASSYSDAGPGGIF | TGTGCCAGCAGTTACTCGGACGCTGGGCCAGGGGGTATCTTT | TRBJ1-1 | once | TRBV6-6 | TRBD1
CASSASSSSGNSPLHF | TGTGCCAGCAGCGCCAGTAGTAGTAGTGGGAATTCACCCCTCCACTTT | TRBJ1-6 | NA | TRBV9 | NA
CASKDTTYEQYF | TGTGCCAGCAAGGACACAACCTACGAGCAGTACTTC | TRBJ2-7 | NA | TRBV6-5 | NA
CASSPIGGASGELFF | TGTGCCAGCAGCCCCATCGGGGGGGCAAGCGGGGAGCTGTTTTTT | TRBJ2-2 | NA | TRBV9 | TRBD2
CASSQADRDPDTQYF | TGCGCCAGCAGCCAAGCGGACAGGGATCCGGATACGCAGTATTTT | TRBJ2-3 | NA | TRBV4-1 | TRBD1
CASSPRTGAEAFF | TGTGCCAGCAGCCCACGGACAGGGGCAGAAGCTTTCTTT | TRBJ1-1 | few | TRBV7-2 | TRBD1
CASSPLREQYF | TGTGCCAGCAGCCCCTTACGGGAGCAGTACTTC | TRBJ2-7 | NA | TRBV7-8 | NA
CASSSLGASARQPQHF | TGTGCCAGCAGCTCCCTGGGTGCGAGCGCCAGGCAGCCCCAGCATTTT | TRBJ1-5 | NA | TRBV7-2 | NA
CASSPGMPLGNTIYF | TGTGCCAGCAGCCCGGGGATGCCCTTGGGAAACACCATATATTTT | TRBJ1-3 | NA | TRBV5-6 | NA
CASSGRTVGSRELFF | TGCGCCAGCAGCGGCCGGACAGTGGGTAGTAGGGAGCTGTTTTTT | TRBJ2-2 | NA | TRBV5-1 | NA
CASSRQYSPLHF | TGTGCCAGTAGCCGACAGTATTCACCCCTCCACTTT | TRBJ1-6 | NA | TRBV5-8 | NA
CASSQGTDYGYTF | TGCGCCAGCAGCCAAGGGACCGATTATGGCTACACCTTC | TRBJ1-2 | NA | TRBV5-1 | NA
CASQDRRQETQYF | TGCGCCAGTCAGGACAGGCGCCAAGAGACCCAGTACTTC | TRBJ2-5 | NA | TRBV5-1 | TRBD1
CASSRAGQREETQYF | TGCGCCAGCAGCCGGGCGGGACAGCGAGAAGAGACCCAGTACTTC | TRBJ2-5 | NA | TRBV5-1 | NA
CASSSLAGGGRYEQFF | TGCGCCAGCAGCTCTTTAGCGGGGGGGGGCAGGTATGAGCAGTTCTTC | TRBJ2-1 | NA | TRBV5-1 | TRBD2
CASSLARGQGSGYTF | TGCGCCAGCAGCTTGGCCAGGGGACAGGGGTCTGGCTACACCTTC | TRBJ1-2 | NA | TRBV5-1 | TRBD1
CASSSLGLAGMINTGELFF | TGCGCCAGCAGCTCGCTAGGACTAGCGGGGATGATTAACACCGGGGAGCTGTTTTTT | TRBJ2-2 | NA | TRBV5-1 | TRBD2
CASTEVTNGYTF | TGTGCCAGCACGGAGGTTACGAATGGCTACACCTTC | TRBJ1-2 | few | TRBV6-6 | NA
CASSLTPNTEAFF | TGTGCCAGCAGCCTTACCCCGAACACTGAAGCTTTCTTT | TRBJ1-1 | NA | TRBV7-7 | NA
CASSPTGTEPAFF | TGTGCCAGTAGTCCTACAGGGACCGAGCCCGCTTTCTTT | TRBJ1-1 | NA | TRBV19 | NA
CASSPGGDTFGTDTQYF | TGTGCCAGCAGCCCGGGGGGGGACACTTTCGGCACAGATACGCAGTATTTT | TRBJ2-3 | once | TRBV5-4 | TRBD2
CASSLIGGGVGPSNEQFF | TGTGCCAGCAGCTTAATTGGGGGCGGAGTAGGGCCTAGCAATGAGCAGTTCTTC | TRBJ2-1 | NA | TRBV7-3 | NA
CASSAPAVGDGYGYTF | TGTGCCAGCAGTGCCCCCGCAGTAGGGGACGGCTATGGCTACACCTTC | TRBJ1-2 | NA | TRBV2 | NA
CASSYSGTGRSEAFF | TGTGCCAGCAGTTACTCGGGGACAGGAAGGTCCGAAGCTTTCTTT | TRBJ1-1 | NA | TRBV6-5 | TRBD1
CAIQIEVNTEAFF | TGTGCCATCCAAATTGAGGTGAACACTGAAGCTTTCTTT | TRBJ1-1 | NA | TRBV10-3 | NA
CASSSANRGMNTEAFF | TGTGCCAGCAGTTCCGCGAACAGGGGGATGAACACTGAAGCTTTCTTT | TRBJ1-1 | NA | TRBV6-6 | TRBD1
CASSSLLTLDSPLHF | TGTGCCAGTAGTTCCTTACTGACTTTGGATTCACCCCTCCACTTT | TRBJ1-6 | NA | TRBV19 | NA
CASSELGNEAFF | TGTGCCAGCAGTGAATTGGGGAATGAAGCTTTCTTT | TRBJ1-1 | few | TRBV25-1 | NA
CASSPRTAPNEKLFF | TGTGCCAGTAGTCCGCGGACAGCTCCAAATGAAAAACTGTTTTTT | TRBJ1-4 | few | TRBV19 | NA
CASSLGGNTEAFF | TGTGCCAGCAGCTTAGGAGGGAACACTGAAGCTTTCTTT | TRBJ1-1 | NA | TRBV11-3 | NA